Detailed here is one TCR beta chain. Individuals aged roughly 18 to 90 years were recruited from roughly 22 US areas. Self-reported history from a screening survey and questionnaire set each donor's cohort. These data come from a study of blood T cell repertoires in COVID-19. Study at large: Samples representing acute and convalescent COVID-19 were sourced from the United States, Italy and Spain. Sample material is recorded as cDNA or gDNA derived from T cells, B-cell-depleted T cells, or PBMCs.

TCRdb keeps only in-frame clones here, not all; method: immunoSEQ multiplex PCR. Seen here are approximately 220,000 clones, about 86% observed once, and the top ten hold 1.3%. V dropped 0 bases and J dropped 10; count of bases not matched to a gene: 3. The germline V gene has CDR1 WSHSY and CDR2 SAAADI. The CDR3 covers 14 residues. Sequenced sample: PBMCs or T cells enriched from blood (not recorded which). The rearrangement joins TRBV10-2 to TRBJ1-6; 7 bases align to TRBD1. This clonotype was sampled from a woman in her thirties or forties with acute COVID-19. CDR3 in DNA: TGCGCCAGCAGTGAGTCGACAGGGTACTCACCCCTCCACTTT. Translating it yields CASSESTGYSPLHF.